The table lists the clone carrying this T cell receptor (beta chain) with a few counts. Its antigen remains unidentified. This CDR3 region has 14 residues. V dropped 5 bases and J dropped 4; count of bases not matched to a gene: 5. Germline-derived CDR1 and CDR2 are SEHNR and FQNEAQ (reference sequence). Using a J-beta primer mix together with a sample-barcoded 5' primer, a second PCR was run for roughly 6 to 12 cycles. Via MiXCR, TCRdb re-called the 5' RACE reads, giving one row per CDR3 protein. The sample lists more than 1,000,000 distinct CDR3 sequences, about 25% occurring once. This sample is drawn from a study of blood T cells in healthy people across ages. Study conclusions and caveats: Total diversity from one million sequenced T cells was likely underestimated.

The same sample was also studied in work on T cells of mothers and their children.

Material for sequencing was blood. V and J are TRBV7-9 and TRBJ1-3; the match to TRBD1 covers 7 bases. This TCR came from a girl under 10 years old in good health. As DNA, the CDR3 is TGTGCCAGCAGCCTTCTACAGGGGGGAAACACCATATATTTT. Translating gives CASSLLQGGNTIYF.